What follows is one T cell receptor (beta chain) and its context. The data originate from a study of OX40 agonist ivuxolimab in advanced cancers. The method was immunoSEQ multiplex PCR; TCRdb's version includes in-frame clones alone and lacks a portion of them. The table has some 60,000 clones, about 89% seen once; the top ten hold 1.5% to 2%. Sample: CD4+ or CD8+ T cells sorted from blood, taken in a trial of the OX40 agonist ivuxolimab. The TCR originated in an adult with an advanced solid tumor such as melanoma, head and neck, liver or kidney cancer.

The CDR3 spells CASKETTLSYNEQFF. CDR3 in DNA: TGTGCCAGCAAGGAAACCACACTCTCCTACAATGAGCAGTTCTTC. The genes are TRBV2 and TRBJ2-1; no definite D call. Germline CDR1 is SNHLY and CDR2 is FYNNEI. Trimming pared 7 bases from V and 0 bases from J, leaving 13 bases between. The CDR3 length is 15 residues.